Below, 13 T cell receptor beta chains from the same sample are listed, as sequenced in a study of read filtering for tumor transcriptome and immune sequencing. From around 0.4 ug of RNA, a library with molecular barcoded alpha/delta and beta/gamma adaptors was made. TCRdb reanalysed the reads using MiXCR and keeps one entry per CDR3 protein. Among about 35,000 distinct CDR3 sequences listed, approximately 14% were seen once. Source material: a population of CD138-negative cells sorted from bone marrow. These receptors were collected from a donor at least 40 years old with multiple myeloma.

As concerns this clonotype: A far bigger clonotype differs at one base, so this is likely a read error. Here the CDR3 DNA reads TGTGCCAGCAGCCCACTTGACAGGACCTCCTACAGTGAGCAGTTCTTC. This sequence encodes CASSPLDRTSYSEQFF. The gene calls are TRBV7-3 and TRBJ2-1; maybe TRBD1 (6 bases). The germline CDR1 and CDR2 sequences are SGHTA and FQGTGA. The CDR3 contains 16 residues.

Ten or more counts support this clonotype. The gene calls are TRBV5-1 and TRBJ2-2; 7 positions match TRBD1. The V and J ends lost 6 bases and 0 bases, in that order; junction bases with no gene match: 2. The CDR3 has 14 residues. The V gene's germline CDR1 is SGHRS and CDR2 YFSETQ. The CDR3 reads CASMGQSNTGELFF. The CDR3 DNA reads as TGCGCCAGCATGGGACAGTCGAACACCGGGGAGCTGTTTTTT.

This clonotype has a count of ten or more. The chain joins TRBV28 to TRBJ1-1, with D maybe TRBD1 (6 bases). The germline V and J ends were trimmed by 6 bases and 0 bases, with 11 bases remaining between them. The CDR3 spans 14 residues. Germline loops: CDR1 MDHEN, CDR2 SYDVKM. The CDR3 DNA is TGTGCCAGCAGAGGGGGGACGGTGAACACTGAAGCTTTCTTT. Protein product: CASRGGTVNTEAFF.

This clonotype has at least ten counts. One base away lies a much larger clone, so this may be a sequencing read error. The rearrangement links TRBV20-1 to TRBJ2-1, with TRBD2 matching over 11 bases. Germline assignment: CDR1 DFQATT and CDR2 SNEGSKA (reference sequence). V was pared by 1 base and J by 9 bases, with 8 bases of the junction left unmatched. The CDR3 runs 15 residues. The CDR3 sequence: CSARAASGRFGEQFF. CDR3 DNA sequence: TGCAGTGCTAGAGCTGCTAGCGGGAGGTTTGGTGAGCAGTTCTTC.

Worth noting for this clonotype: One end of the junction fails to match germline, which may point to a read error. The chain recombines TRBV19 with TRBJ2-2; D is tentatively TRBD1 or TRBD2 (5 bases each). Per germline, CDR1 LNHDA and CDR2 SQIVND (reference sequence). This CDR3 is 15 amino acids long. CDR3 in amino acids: CATRVGTVNTGELLF. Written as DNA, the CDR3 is TGTGCCACCCGGGTTGGGACGGTGAACACCGGGGAGCTGCTTTTT.

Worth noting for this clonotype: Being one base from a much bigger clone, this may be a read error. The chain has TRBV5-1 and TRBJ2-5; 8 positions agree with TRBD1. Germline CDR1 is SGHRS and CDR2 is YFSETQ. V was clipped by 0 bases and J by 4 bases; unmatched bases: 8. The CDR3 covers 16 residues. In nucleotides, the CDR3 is TGCGCCAGCAGCTTGGAAGGGACAGGAGGGGTAGAGACCCAGTACTTC. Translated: CASSLEGTGGVETQYF.

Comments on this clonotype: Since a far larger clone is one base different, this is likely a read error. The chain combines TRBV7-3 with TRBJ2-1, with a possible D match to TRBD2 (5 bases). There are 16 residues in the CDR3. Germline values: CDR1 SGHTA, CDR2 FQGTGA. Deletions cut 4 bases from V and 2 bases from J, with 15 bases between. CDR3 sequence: CASSCGLGNTYNEQFF. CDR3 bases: TGTGCCAGCAGCTGCGGACTCGGCAATACCTACAATGAGCAGTTCTTC.

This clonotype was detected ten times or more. The CDR3 nucleotides are TGTGCCAGCAGATTCTTTGTTCCGGGGACTGAAGCTTTCTTT. Amino acid sequence: CASRFFVPGTEAFF. This rearrangement joins TRBV28 to TRBJ1-1; no firm D call. The CDR3 loop spans 14 amino acids. Germline V gives CDR1 MDHEN, CDR2 SYDVKM. Trimming cost V 6 bases and J 5 bases, with 16 bases left between them.

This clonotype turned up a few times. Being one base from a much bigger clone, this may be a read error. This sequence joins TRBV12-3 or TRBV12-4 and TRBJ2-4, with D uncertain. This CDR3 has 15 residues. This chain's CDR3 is CASSYNPVNKNILYF. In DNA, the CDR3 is TGTGCCAGCAGTTACAACCCGGTAAACAAAAACATTCTGTACTTC.

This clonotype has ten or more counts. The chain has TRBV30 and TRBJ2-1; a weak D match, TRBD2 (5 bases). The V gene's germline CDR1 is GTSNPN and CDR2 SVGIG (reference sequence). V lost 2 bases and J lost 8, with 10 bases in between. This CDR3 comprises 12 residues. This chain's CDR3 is CAWSRRAYEQFF. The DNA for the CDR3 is TGTGCCTGGAGTCGGCGGGCTTATGAGCAGTTCTTC.

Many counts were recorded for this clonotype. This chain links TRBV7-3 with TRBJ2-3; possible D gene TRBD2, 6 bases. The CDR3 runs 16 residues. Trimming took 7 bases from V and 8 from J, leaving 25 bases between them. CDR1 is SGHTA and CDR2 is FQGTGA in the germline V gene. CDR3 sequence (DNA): TGTGCCAGCACCCCGTCGCGGGGTCATTACATGGGTACGCAGTATTTT. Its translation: CASTPSRGHYMGTQYF.

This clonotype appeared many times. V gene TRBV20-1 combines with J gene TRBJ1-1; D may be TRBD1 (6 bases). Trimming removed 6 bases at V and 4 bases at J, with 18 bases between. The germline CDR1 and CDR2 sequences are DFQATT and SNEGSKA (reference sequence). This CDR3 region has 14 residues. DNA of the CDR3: TGCAGTGCCCAATCAGCGGGGGCGGGCACTGAAGCTTTCTTT. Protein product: CSAQSAGAGTEAFF.

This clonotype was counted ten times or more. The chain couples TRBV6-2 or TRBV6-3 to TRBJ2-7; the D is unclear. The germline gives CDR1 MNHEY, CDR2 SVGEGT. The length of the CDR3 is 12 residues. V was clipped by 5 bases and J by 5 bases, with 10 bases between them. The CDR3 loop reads CASSRPVDEQYF. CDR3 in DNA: TGTGCCAGCAGTCGACCCGTGGACGAGCAGTACTTC.